The entry that follows covers one T cell receptor (beta chain) sequence. The antigen remains undetermined. This sample is part of a study of Ad26.COV2.S vaccination and SARS-CoV-2 variants. Study-level findings and limits: Analyses that measured TCR breadth and depth may have underestimated total T cell responses.

Stated treatment: some 20 received Ad26.COV2.S at low or high dose, single or two shots; roughly five received placebo; per-sample allocation not given. Collection of samples fell on day 63 after the first vaccine or placebo injection. This Boston cohort included adults aged 18-55 years. The CDR3 loop spans 13 amino acids. Germline V gene data show CDR1 as KGHDR and CDR2 as SFDVKD. The ends were cut back, 3 bases at V and 7 bases at J, with 12 bases in the middle. Repertoires were generated with immunoSEQ multiplex PCR, while TCRdb's copy carries only in-frame clones and drops some. The sample holds some 480,000 clones, 87% seen once.

This TCR was sampled from a person aged 18-60 years who received the Ad26.COV2.S COVID-19 vaccine or a placebo. V is TRBV24-1 and J is TRBJ2-7, with D tentatively TRBD1 (6 bases). The starting material was peripheral blood, obtained in a trial of Ad26.COV2.S vaccine versus placebo. This CDR3 is CATSDPPRGEQYF. CDR3 DNA sequence: TGTGCCACCAGTGATCCCCCCAGGGGTGAGCAGTACTTC.